The 13 T cell receptor beta chains in this list originate from one sample, sequenced in a study of prognosis after radiotherapy for stage I lung cancer (dated by TCRdb to the early 2020s). Sequencing used an Illumina HiSeq 3000. The TCR beta CDR3 region was amplified from genomic DNA by two rounds of multiplex PCR. The first PCR round used primers specific to each TRBV and TRBJ gene, and the primer sequences were filed in Chinese patent CN105087789A. Starting from the raw public reads, TCRdb applied fastp trimming at Q25, assembled clones with MiXCR and retained in-frame beta chains. Identical CDR3 proteins give one entry, which carries the most common genes and DNA. Across this sample there are roughly 14,000 distinct CDR3 sequences, with approximately 33% seen only once. Of the sample, 28% is held by the ten largest clones. This material consisted of PBMCs, taken before or after stereotactic body radiation therapy (not recorded which). The source of these receptors is a donor over 45 with non-small cell lung cancer.

This clonotype appeared many times. The chain is built from TRBV29-1 and TRBJ2-1; D not resolved. The CDR3 spans 12 residues. V shed 4 bases and J shed 1 base, with 5 bases lying between them. Germline V gene lookup returns CDR1 SQVTM and CDR2 ANQGSEA. CDR3 in DNA: TGCAGCGTTGCCACGTCCTACAATGAGCAGTTCTTC. It is translated as CSVATSYNEQFF.

This clonotype was picked up many times. The rearrangement joins TRBV4-2 to TRBJ2-5, with TRBD2 as a possible D gene (6 bases). V was pared by 3 bases and J by 1 base, with 9 bases between. Germline V gene lookup returns CDR1 LGHNA and CDR2 YNFKEQ. This CDR3 is built from 14 residues. The CDR3 loop is CASSHLSGQETQYF. In DNA form, the CDR3 reads TGTGCCAGCAGCCACCTTAGCGGCCAAGAGACCCAGTACTTC.

In its sample, this clonotype was seen many times. The V gene is TRBV29-1, the J gene TRBJ2-7, with unresolved D. This CDR3 comprises 12 residues. CDR1 is SQVTM, CDR2 ANQGSEA, per germline. Trimming stripped 5 bases from V and 4 bases from J, with 12 bases between. The CDR3: CSVIGKVYEQYF. The CDR3 nucleotides read TGCAGCGTTATTGGGAAAGTATACGAGCAGTACTTC.

V usage is TRBV20-1 and J usage is TRBJ2-5; 9 bases align to TRBD2. Germline V gives CDR1 DFQATT, CDR2 SNEGSKA (reference sequence). The V segment lost 7 bases and the J segment 2 bases; nucleotides outside the gene matches: 5. The CDR3 has 13 amino acids. The CDR3 loop reads CSGAGGGQETQYF. Written as DNA, the CDR3 is TGCAGTGGAGCGGGAGGAGGTCAAGAGACCCAGTACTTC.

This clonotype has a count of ten or more. V is TRBV24-1 and J is TRBJ1-2; D is unresolved. The CDR3 consists of 16 residues. Per germline, CDR1 KGHDR and CDR2 SFDVKD. V gave up 1 base and J gave up 6 bases, with 17 bases separating them. The CDR3 region has the DNA TGTGCCACCAGTGATTTCCACAGCGAGAGTTTTGATGGCTACACCTTC. This sequence encodes CATSDFHSESFDGYTF.

This clonotype was seen at least ten times. V is TRBV11-3 and J is TRBJ2-7; TRBD1 agrees at 8 bases. V trimming: 5 bases; J trimming: 3 bases; junction bases outside the gene matches: 3. This CDR3 region has 13 residues. CDR1 and CDR2 from the germline V gene are SGHNT and YENEEA. In DNA form, the CDR3 reads TGTGCCAGCAGCCTGGACAGGGACTACGAGCAGTACTTC. This codes for CASSLDRDYEQYF.

By sample fraction, this clonotype is medium-sized. V and J are TRBV27 and TRBJ2-6, with TRBD1 as a possible D gene (6 bases). Germline CDR1 is MNHEY and CDR2 is SMNVEV (reference sequence). The V end lost 5 bases, the J end lost 1 base, and 18 bases lay between the germline ends. The CDR3 is made up of 18 amino acids. The CDR3 protein is CASSPQGPTWSGANVLTF. The DNA for the CDR3 is TGTGCCAGCAGTCCACAGGGCCCCACCTGGTCTGGGGCCAACGTCCTGACTTTC.

This chain links TRBV7-3 with TRBJ2-1; D ambiguous. CDR3 length equals 13 residues. The ends were cut back, 5 bases at V and 4 bases at J, with 9 bases in the middle. Looked up from germline, CDR1 is SGHTA and CDR2 is FQGTGA. Here the CDR3 reads CASSNYQYNEQFF. The CDR3 DNA reads as TGTGCCAGCAGCAACTACCAGTACAATGAGCAGTTCTTC. The entire variable domain, with the rest obtained from reference TRBV7-3 and TRBJ2-1, is as follows: GAGVSQTPSNKVTEKGKYVELRCDPISGHTALYWYRQSLGQGPEFLIYFQGTGAADDSGLPNDRFFAVRPEGSVSTLKIQRTERGDSAVYLCASSNYQYNEQFFGPGTRLTVL.

This clonotype has a count of ten or more. The chain has TRBV7-2 and TRBJ2-2; D remains unclear. Germline V gene data show CDR1 as SGHTA and CDR2 as FQGNSA. This CDR3 is built from 15 residues. Trimming stripped 6 bases from V and 6 bases from J, with 17 bases between. This chain's CDR3 is CASSHSLGQSGELFF. The CDR3 DNA reads as TGTGCCAGCAGTCACTCCCTCGGCCAGTCCGGGGAGCTGTTTTTT.

By share, this clonotype ranks as medium-sized. The gene calls are TRBV20-1 and TRBJ1-2, with 12 bases identical to TRBD1. Per germline, CDR1 DFQATT and CDR2 SNEGSKA (reference sequence). Trimming at V came to 5 bases and at J to 3 bases, leaving 10 bases not matched to a gene. There are 16 residues in the CDR3. CDR3 coding DNA: TGCAGTGCTCCTTCCGGGACAGGGGGCTTTTACTATGGCTACACCTTC. This sequence encodes CSAPSGTGGFYYGYTF.

This clonotype was seen ten or more times. The chain employs TRBV6-1 and TRBJ2-2, with a tentative D call TRBD1 (6 bases). Germline loops: CDR1 MNHNS, CDR2 SASEGT. This CDR3 comprises 13 residues. V dropped 6 bases and J dropped 2 bases, with 7 bases sitting between them. CDR3 residues: CASRQGNTGELFF. CDR3 DNA: TGTGCCAGCAGACAGGGCAACACCGGGGAGCTGTTTTTT.

Comment on this clonotype: An end of the junction differs from the germline gene, which may be a read error. The rearrangement joins TRBV4-2 to TRBJ2-7; D is undetermined. CDR1 is LGHNA and CDR2 is YNFKEQ in the germline V gene. The CDR3 sequence is 15 residues long. This chain's CDR3 is CASSQVHGNSYELYF. CDR3 DNA: TGTGCTAGCAGCCAAGTGCACGGCAACTCCTACGAGCTGTACTTC.

Concerning this clonotype: Germline and junction disagree at one end, which may indicate a read error. The V and J genes are TRBV6-2 or TRBV6-3 and TRBJ2-3; TRBD1 might be the D (5 bases). CDR1 is MNHEY and CDR2 is SVGEGT in the germline V gene. CDR3 length: 16 amino acids. The CDR3 loop reads CDSDAEEQERTDTQYF. Here the CDR3 DNA reads TGTGACAGCGACGCCGAGGAACAGGAGAGAACAGATACGCAGTATTTT.